Shown below are 24 T cell receptor beta chains from a single sample sequenced in a study of beta chain features in type 1 diabetes. For these receptors, no antigen is known. Findings of the study overall: Type 1 diabetes patients had TCRB CDR3s that were shorter (moderately but significantly so) in all four CD4+ subsets.

Expressed TCRB transcripts were sequenced, since all the RNA that had been isolated was reverse transcribed. The data were produced by immunoSEQ multiplex PCR, yet TCRdb's version contains in-frame clones alone and is incomplete. The data contain hundreds of thousands of clones, 11% to 15% of them singletons. Sequencing input: naive CD4+ T cells from blood. Receptors were obtained from a man between 18 and 35 years old with type 1 diabetes.

This clone was picked up a small number of times. This rearrangement joins TRBV5-5 to TRBJ1-3; D uncertain. The CDR3 length is 14 residues. The V end was cut by 7 bases, the J end by 2 bases, with 13 bases between. Germline assignment: CDR1 SGHKS and CDR2 YYEKEE (reference sequence). In DNA form, the CDR3 reads TGTGCCAGCTACGACTCGAGAGCTGGAAACACCATATATTTT. This gives the protein CASYDSRAGNTIYF.

The rearrangement uses TRBV30 and TRBJ1-1; 8 positions agree with TRBD1. Germline CDR1 reads GTSNPN; CDR2 reads SVGIG (reference sequence). V was pared by 1 base and J by 7 bases, with 2 bases of the junction left unmatched. This CDR3 contains 12 residues. CDR3 in DNA: TGTGCCTGGAGTGCTGACAGGGGTGAAGCTTTCTTT. This gives the protein CAWSADRGEAFF.

This clone has a handful of counts. The DNA for the CDR3 is TGTGCCTGGAAACACGCAGCAGGCGGGGGCTACACCTTC. Its protein is CAWKHAAGGGYTF. The V and J genes are TRBV30 and TRBJ1-2, with D unresolved. This CDR3 contains 13 residues. In germline, CDR1 is GTSNPN, CDR2 SVGIG (reference sequence). Trimming pared 4 bases from V and 8 bases from J, leaving 17 bases between. The variable domain in full, with the rest retrieved from reference TRBV30 and TRBJ1-2, is SQTIHQWPATLVQPVGSPLSLECTVEGTSNPNLYWYRQAAGRGLQLLFYSVGIGQISSEVPQNLSASRPQDRQFILSSKKLLLSDSGFYLCAWKHAAGGGYTFGSGTRLTVV.

This clone was observed a handful of times. An end of the junction differs from the germline gene, which may be a read error. This chain links TRBV28 with TRBJ1-2; unclear D gene. The germline V gene encodes CDR1 MDHEN and CDR2 SYDVKM. The CDR3 loop spans 14 amino acids. The CDR3 DNA follows: TGTGCCACCAGTTCCCACTCTAATAACTATGGCTACACCTTC. Protein product: CATSSHSNNYGYTF.

This chain connects TRBV18 to TRBJ2-7; a possible D gene is TRBD2 (5 bases). V was shortened by 3 bases and J by 5 bases, with 8 bases between the two germline ends. Germline V gene lookup returns CDR1 KGHSH and CDR2 LQKENI. CDR3 length: 12 amino acids. CDR3 sequence (DNA): TGTGCCAGCTCACCGCGGGCTGACGAGCAGTACTTC. Residues: CASSPRADEQYF.

In its sample, this clone was seen a few times. The chain uses TRBV10-3 and TRBJ1-2; 11 nucleotides match TRBD1. The CDR3 consists of 15 residues. After removal of 7 bases from V and 4 bases from J, the junction contained 8 bases not matched to a gene. Looked up from germline, CDR1 is ENHRY and CDR2 is SYGVKD. Written as DNA, the CDR3 is TGTGCCATCACTTCTGGACAGGGGGCGACCTATGGCTACACCTTC. Amino acids: CAITSGQGATYGYTF.

V gene TRBV2 combines with J gene TRBJ2-6; D tentatively fits TRBD1 or TRBD2 (5 bases each). CDR1 and CDR2 from the germline V gene are SNHLY and FYNNEI. CDR3 length equals 16 residues. V dropped 6 bases and J dropped 4 bases, with 16 bases sitting between them. DNA for the CDR3: TGTGCCAGCAGGAGGGACCGCCCTGGAGGGGCCAACGTCCTGACTTTC. This translates into CASRRDRPGGANVLTF.

The chain is built from TRBV9 and TRBJ1-4, with D unclear. Germline V gene lookup returns CDR1 SGDLS and CDR2 YYNGEE. The V and J ends lost 0 bases and 8 bases respectively, with 17 bases between them. This CDR3 has 16 residues. CDR3 region: CASSVAGRGEGEKLFF. CDR3 nucleotides: TGTGCCAGCAGCGTAGCCGGACGAGGAGAGGGCGAAAAACTGTTTTTT.

The V and J genes are TRBV5-1 and TRBJ2-1; D unclear. CDR3 length: 16 residues. The germline V gene encodes CDR1 SGHRS and CDR2 YFSETQ. Trimming pared 0 bases from V and 1 base from J, leaving 11 bases between. The CDR3: CASSLDAFGSYNEQFF. The CDR3 DNA is TGCGCCAGCAGCTTGGATGCTTTCGGGTCCTACAATGAGCAGTTCTTC.

The CDR3 coding sequence is TGTGCCAGCAGTTCCCCCCAGACAGGGAAATACTACAATGAGCAGTTCTTC. Encoded protein: CASSSPQTGKYYNEQFF. The V gene is TRBV28, the J gene TRBJ2-1; 7 bases fit TRBD1. CDR3 length: 17 residues. Losses at the gene ends were 4 bases for V and 3 bases for J; bases not matched to a gene: 12. Germline V gene data show CDR1 as MDHEN and CDR2 as SYDVKM.

This clone was counted between two and nine times. The chain uses TRBV30 and TRBJ1-2, with D maybe TRBD1 (5 bases). V was clipped by 3 bases and J by 2 bases, with 28 bases between them. The CDR3 is 19 amino acids. CDR1 and CDR2 (germline): GTSNPN, SVGIG (reference sequence). The chain's CDR3 is CAWRKDHHSTVGLNYGYTF. The CDR3, as DNA: TGTGCCTGGAGGAAGGACCACCATTCGACAGTTGGTCTCAACTATGGCTACACCTTC.

V gene TRBV30 combines with J gene TRBJ1-4; weak D call: TRBD1 (6 bases). V was clipped by 6 bases and J by 8 bases, with 13 bases between them. Germline CDR1 is GTSNPN and CDR2 is SVGIG (reference sequence). This CDR3 has 12 amino acids. DNA of the CDR3: TGTGCCTGTCGGGGGGCTGCCGAAAAACTGTTTTTT. Translating gives CACRGAAEKLFF.

This rearrangement joins TRBV6-1 to TRBJ2-7; D not resolved. Looked up from germline, CDR1 is MNHNS and CDR2 is SASEGT. The ends were cut back, 2 bases at V and 3 bases at J, with 8 bases in the middle. The CDR3 loop spans 13 amino acids. CDR3 in amino acids: CASSESLGYEQYF. In DNA, the CDR3 is TGTGCCAGCAGTGAATCGTTGGGCTACGAGCAGTACTTC.

V usage is TRBV6-6 and J usage is TRBJ2-2, with D hard to call. Trimming pared 6 bases from V and 7 bases from J, leaving 9 bases between. The CDR3 has 12 amino acids. Germline V gene data show CDR1 as MNHNY and CDR2 as SVGAGI (reference sequence). The DNA of the CDR3 is TGTGCCAGCAGCAACCTTGGCGGGGAGCTGTTTTTT. Translated: CASSNLGGELFF.

The chain links TRBV20-1 to TRBJ2-7, with D uncertain. Germline CDR1 is DFQATT and CDR2 is SNEGSKA (reference sequence). The V and J ends lost 6 bases and 5 bases respectively, with 11 bases between them. The CDR3 consists of 11 residues. CDR3 sequence: CSALPAHEQYF. CDR3 in DNA: TGCAGTGCGCTGCCAGCCCACGAGCAGTACTTC.

This chain links TRBV5-4 with TRBJ2-2, with 13 bases identical to TRBD2. J gave up 6 bases and V 4 bases, and 9 bases lay outside the gene matches. Germline assignment: CDR1 SGHNT and CDR2 YYREEE (reference sequence). This CDR3 contains 17 residues. The CDR3 is CASSPGGLAGVPGELFF. For the CDR3, the DNA is TGTGCCAGCAGCCCGGGAGGACTAGCGGGAGTCCCCGGGGAGCTGTTTTTT. The variable domain in full, with the rest retrieved from reference TRBV5-4 and TRBJ2-2, is ETGVTQSPTHLIKTRGQQVTLRCSSQSGHNTVSWYQQALGQGPQFIFQYYREEENGRGNFPPRFSGLQFPNYSSELNVNALELDDSALYLCASSPGGLAGVPGELFFGEGSRLTVL.

V usage is TRBV2 and J usage is TRBJ1-4; the D gene is possibly TRBD1 (5 bases). Trimming shortened V by 5 bases and J by 0 bases, and 13 bases separated the two germline ends. CDR3 length equals 16 residues. Germline assignment: CDR1 SNHLY and CDR2 FYNNEI. CDR3 loop: CASSPQGAATNEKLFF. The CDR3 DNA sequence: TGTGCCAGCAGTCCTCAGGGAGCTGCAACTAATGAAAAACTGTTTTTT.

This chain joins TRBV5-4 and TRBJ2-7; TRBD1 might be the D (5 bases). The CDR3 loop spans 14 amino acids. CDR1 is SGHNT, CDR2 YYREEE, per germline (reference sequence). V lost 4 bases and J 6 bases, leaving 17 bases between the germline ends. CDR3: CASSLPITGSEQYF. The CDR3 nucleotides are TGTGCCAGCAGCCTACCCATTACAGGATCCGAGCAGTACTTC.

This clone has more than one count but fewer than ten. This chain joins TRBV30 and TRBJ1-5, with TRBD1 identical over 7 bases. This CDR3 is built from 13 residues. The V gene's germline CDR1 is GTSNPN and CDR2 SVGIG (reference sequence). Trimming took 4 bases from V and 6 from J; bases not matched to a gene: 6. CDR3 sequence: CAWNRQGSQPQHF. Written as DNA, the CDR3 is TGTGCCTGGAACAGACAGGGAAGTCAGCCCCAGCATTTT.

V gene TRBV9 combines with J gene TRBJ2-5; possibly TRBD1 for D (6 bases). Trimming took off 3 bases at V and 7 bases at J, with 16 bases between the two ends. CDR1 and CDR2 (germline): SGDLS, YYNGEE. This CDR3 contains 14 residues. This CDR3 reads CASSAVNRVGTQYF. The CDR3 nucleotides read TGTGCCAGCAGCGCTGTCAACAGGGTCGGGACCCAGTACTTC.

This clone has a handful of counts. The chain is built from TRBV2 and TRBJ2-1; TRBD2 matches 7 bases. CDR1 is SNHLY and CDR2 is FYNNEI in the germline V gene. The CDR3 consists of 15 residues. Unmatched junction bases numbered 5, after V lost 6 bases and J lost 0 bases. The CDR3 is CASSFGGSSYNEQFF. The CDR3 DNA is TGTGCCAGCAGCTTCGGCGGGAGCTCCTACAATGAGCAGTTCTTC.

This clone was recorded many times. The rearrangement joins TRBV14 to TRBJ2-1; 10 nucleotides agree with TRBD2. V lost 3 bases to trimming and J lost 4 bases; unmatched junction nucleotides: 3. This CDR3 comprises 15 residues. Germline V gene sequence: CDR1 SGHDN, CDR2 FVKESK. DNA for the CDR3: TGTGCCAGCAGCCATACTAGCGGGGTTTACAATGAGCAGTTCTTC. Translating gives CASSHTSGVYNEQFF.

This clone was seen a handful of times. The chain combines TRBV20-1 with TRBJ2-7, with 8 bases that match TRBD2. The CDR3 sequence is 11 residues long. Looked up from germline, CDR1 is DFQATT and CDR2 is SNEGSKA (reference sequence). V was pared by 6 bases and J by 6 bases, with 4 bases of the junction left unmatched. In DNA form, the CDR3 reads TGCAGTGCCAGCGGGAGCTCCGAGCAGTACTTC. It yields the protein CSASGSSEQYF.

This sequence joins TRBV7-2 and TRBJ2-7; D is unclear. The CDR3 has 14 residues. V shed 1 base and J shed 1 base, with 8 bases lying between them. CDR1 and CDR2 (germline): SGHTA, FQGNSA. The CDR3 coding sequence is TGTGCCAGCAGCTTAGATGGCGGTTCCTACGAGCAGTACTTC. Encoded protein: CASSLDGGSYEQYF.